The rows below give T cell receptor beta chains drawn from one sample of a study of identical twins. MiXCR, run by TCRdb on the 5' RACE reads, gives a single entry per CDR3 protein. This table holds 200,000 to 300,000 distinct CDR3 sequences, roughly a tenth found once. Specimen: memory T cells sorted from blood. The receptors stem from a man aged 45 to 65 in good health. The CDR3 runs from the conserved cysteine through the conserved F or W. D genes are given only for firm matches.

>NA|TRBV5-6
CASSLGGSLTYGYTF
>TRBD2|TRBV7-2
CASSLLGTSRPETQYF
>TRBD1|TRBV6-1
CASSAQGALSTDTQYF
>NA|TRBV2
CASSPTGGARQDQPQHF
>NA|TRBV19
CASSIEPPGYGGANVLTF
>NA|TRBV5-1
CASSLGQGGYEQYF
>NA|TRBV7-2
CASSLARVAHPQHF
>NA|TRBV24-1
CATSVTGADNEQFF
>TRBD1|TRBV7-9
CASSLGGARQGPEAFF
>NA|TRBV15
CATSEDRLSYEQYF
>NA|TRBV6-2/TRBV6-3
CASGNNEQFF
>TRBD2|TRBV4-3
CASSQDTGLAGYEQYF
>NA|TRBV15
CATSRDRRMNTEAFF
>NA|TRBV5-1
CASSLVATGRTGELFF